These 31 T cell receptor beta chains originate from one sample sequenced in a study of T cell responses to AZD1222 COVID-19 vaccine. The table came from immunoSEQ multiplex PCR; TCRdb's copy has only in-frame clones and leaves some out. The table has 50,000 or so clones, approximately 80% seen once; the top ten hold just under 5%. Specimen: peripheral blood, collected 28 days after the second AZD1222 dose. The receptors here all came from an adult who received the AZD1222 COVID-19 vaccine.

The chain employs TRBV11-2 and TRBJ2-1; no clear D. V was trimmed by 1 base and J by 6 bases, leaving 10 bases between them. Germline V CDR1 and CDR2: SGHAT, FQNNGV. This CDR3 has 14 amino acids. DNA of the CDR3: TGTGCCAGCAGCTTAGGGGCTGCTATCAATGAGCAGTTCTTC. Translating it yields CASSLGAAINEQFF.

The chain employs TRBV5-6 and TRBJ2-5; weak D call: TRBD2 (7 bases). Trimming took 1 base from V and 2 from J, leaving 9 bases between them. The CDR3 has 14 residues. CDR1 and CDR2 (germline): SGHDT, YYEEEE. CDR3: CASSLRGGQETQYF. The CDR3 bases are TGTGCCAGCAGCTTGAGGGGGGGACAAGAGACCCAGTACTTC.

This sequence joins TRBV15 and TRBJ1-2; D may be TRBD1 (6 bases). There are 15 residues in the CDR3. With 4 bases removed from V and 4 bases from J, the gap between germline ends came to 16 bases. Germline V gene lookup returns CDR1 LNHNV and CDR2 YYDKDF (reference sequence). The CDR3 DNA is TGTGCCACCAGCAATGGACAGTCAAAGGTCTATGGCTACACCTTC. This encodes CATSNGQSKVYGYTF.

This clone was observed a few times. V and J are TRBV7-6 and TRBJ2-5, with 9 bases fitting TRBD1. The CDR3 consists of 16 residues. Germline V gives CDR1 SGHVS, CDR2 FNYEAQ. The V segment lost 3 bases and the J segment 1 base; nucleotides outside the gene matches: 6. CDR3 loop: CASSFYPGQGQETQYF. The CDR3 DNA reads TGTGCCAGCAGCTTCTATCCGGGACAGGGCCAAGAGACCCAGTACTTC.

The CDR3 bases are TGTGCCAGCAGCCAACCACGGTCAGCGGGAAGACAGTTCTTC. The encoded protein is CASSQPRSAGRQFF. The chain joins TRBV7-2 to TRBJ2-1, with 7 nucleotides matching TRBD2. The CDR3 is 14 amino acids. J lost 13 bases, V lost 5 bases, and 14 bases had no gene match. CDR1 SGHTA and CDR2 FQGNSA come from the germline V gene.

The genes are TRBV3-1 (or the pseudogene TRBV3-2) and TRBJ1-3, with D maybe TRBD1 (6 bases). The CDR3 consists of 15 residues. Germline V gives CDR1 LGHDT, CDR2 YNNKEL (reference sequence). V shed 0 bases and J shed 2 bases, with 8 bases lying between them. The CDR3 spells CASSQDQGTGNTIYF. The CDR3 DNA sequence: TGTGCCAGCAGCCAAGACCAGGGGACTGGAAACACCATATATTTT.

The chain combines TRBV12-5 with TRBJ1-1; D might be TRBD1 (6 bases). Germline CDR1 LGHNT, CDR2 FRNRAP. The CDR3 extends over 14 amino acids. Trimming stripped 3 bases from V and 4 bases from J, with 12 bases between. The CDR3 DNA follows: TGTGCTAGTGGTTTATCAGGGGTCTCCACTGAAGCTTTCTTT. Translated: CASGLSGVSTEAFF.

This chain joins TRBV6-1 and TRBJ1-1; D is perhaps TRBD1 (5 bases). This CDR3 comprises 14 residues. Trimming shortened V by 0 bases and J by 5 bases, and 10 bases separated the two germline ends. Germline V gene data show CDR1 as MNHNS and CDR2 as SASEGT. CDR3 DNA: TGTGCCAGCAGTGAAGCGGGGGGAGGGACTGAAGCTTTCTTT. This codes for CASSEAGGGTEAFF.

A few counts support this clone. The chain links TRBV19 to TRBJ1-1; D gene uncertain. The V and J ends lost 3 bases and 3 bases respectively, with 2 bases between them. The CDR3 extends over 11 amino acids. Germline CDR1 reads LNHDA; CDR2 reads SQIVND (reference sequence). The CDR3 DNA sequence: TGTGCCAGTAGTATCCACACTGAAGCTTTCTTT. Its protein is CASSIHTEAFF.

The chain links TRBV15 to TRBJ2-4; 10 bases are a match to TRBD1. The CDR3 totals 15 residues. V gave up 5 bases and J gave up 0 bases; unmatched junction bases: 1. The germline V gene has CDR1 LNHNV and CDR2 YYDKDF (reference sequence). This CDR3 reads CATSGTGEAKNIQYF. CDR3 nucleotides: TGTGCCACCAGCGGGACAGGGGAAGCCAAAAACATTCAGTACTTC.

The chain joins TRBV11-2 to TRBJ2-1, with a tentative D call TRBD2 (6 bases). Germline lookup yields CDR1 SGHAT and CDR2 FQNNGV. Trimming left V 0 bases short and J 9 bases short, with 12 bases between. The CDR3 is 14 residues long. The CDR3 DNA follows: TGTGCCAGCAGCTTAGAGCGGGGTCGGGGTGAGCAGTTCTTC. Translating gives CASSLERGRGEQFF.

The chain couples TRBV12-3 or TRBV12-4 to TRBJ1-1; D gene uncertain. The CDR3 runs 13 residues. V was cut by 1 base and J by 1 base, with 4 bases left in between. CDR3 coding DNA: TGTGCCAGCAGTTTAGGGGGGAACACTGAAGCTTTCTTT. Its protein is CASSLGGNTEAFF.

The chain uses TRBV6-5 and TRBJ1-1, with no clear D. Germline V gene lookup returns CDR1 MNHEY and CDR2 SVGAGI. The CDR3 consists of 12 residues. V was cut by 1 base and J by 4 bases, with 4 bases left in between. The DNA for the CDR3 is TGTGCCAGCAGTTACTTAGGCACTGAAGCTTTCTTT. Encoded protein: CASSYLGTEAFF.

This clone has a single count. The chain combines TRBV27 with TRBJ1-4; D is possibly TRBD1 (6 bases). The CDR3 runs to 14 residues. V was clipped by 6 bases and J by 9 bases, with 17 bases between them. From germline, CDR1 is MNHEY and CDR2 SMNVEV (reference sequence). CDR3 nucleotide sequence: TGTGCCAGCAGCCAGCCAGGGGTCCCCAAAAAACTGTTTTTT. Its translation: CASSQPGVPKKLFF.

The chain recombines TRBV2 with TRBJ2-7; D gene ambiguous. Per the germline V gene, CDR1 is SNHLY and CDR2 is FYNNEI. CDR3 size: 12 residues. The ends were cut back, 4 bases at V and 5 bases at J, with 9 bases in the middle. The CDR3 reads CASSVLGHEQYV. The CDR3 DNA reads as TGTGCCAGCAGTGTTCTCGGACACGAGCAGTACGTC.

The chain couples TRBV5-5 to TRBJ2-1; D gene ambiguous. The CDR3 is 13 residues long. Trimming took off 6 bases at V and 0 bases at J, with 7 bases between the two ends. Looked up from germline, CDR1 is SGHKS and CDR2 is YYEKEE (reference sequence). The CDR3 protein is CASTLSSYNEQFF. The DNA for the CDR3 is TGTGCCAGCACCTTAAGCTCCTACAATGAGCAGTTCTTC.

V usage is TRBV9 and J usage is TRBJ2-7; possibly TRBD1 for D (5 bases). Trimming took 1 base from V and 6 from J, leaving 11 bases between them. The CDR3 is made up of 13 amino acids. Germline CDR1 and CDR2: SGDLS and YYNGEE. CDR3 in amino acids: CASSVRQGGEQYF. The CDR3 bases are TGTGCCAGCAGCGTAAGGCAGGGCGGCGAGCAGTACTTC.

A single count supports this clone. This chain links TRBV27 with TRBJ1-5; 10 nucleotides match TRBD1. This CDR3 is 19 amino acids long. The germline V gene encodes CDR1 MNHEY and CDR2 SMNVEV (reference sequence). V trimming: 5 bases; J trimming: 2 bases; junction bases outside the gene matches: 15. The CDR3 loop is CASSPYTGTGAMGNQPQHF. The CDR3, as DNA: TGTGCCAGCAGTCCCTACACCGGGACAGGGGCGATGGGCAATCAGCCCCAGCATTTT.

The genes are TRBV7-2 and TRBJ1-1, with unresolved D. Germline V gene data show CDR1 as SGHTA and CDR2 as FQGNSA. V lost 1 base and J 0 bases, leaving 15 bases between the germline ends. The CDR3 runs 17 residues. The CDR3 protein is CASSLVPPGPLNTEAFF. The DNA for the CDR3 is TGTGCCAGCAGCTTAGTACCCCCAGGTCCCTTGAACACTGAAGCTTTCTTT.

This rearrangement joins TRBV5-6 to TRBJ2-7; maybe TRBD1 (5 bases). Trimming shortened V by 2 bases and J by 5 bases, and 20 bases separated the two germline ends. Germline CDR1 is SGHDT and CDR2 is YYEEEE. This CDR3 has 16 amino acids. The CDR3 DNA reads TGTGCCAGCAGCTTACTCGGCGGCAGGGAACTTGACGAGCAGTACGTC. Translated, it gives CASSLLGGRELDEQYV.

This clone appeared a few times. The chain employs TRBV7-2 and TRBJ1-1; weak D call: TRBD1 (6 bases). This CDR3 comprises 14 residues. The germline CDR1 and CDR2 sequences are SGHTA and FQGNSA. The V end was cut by 5 bases, the J end by 6 bases, with 16 bases between. The CDR3 sequence: CASSHRGQHAEAFF. The CDR3 DNA sequence: TGTGCCAGCAGCCACCGCGGACAGCACGCTGAAGCTTTCTTT. Looking up the rest from reference TRBV7-2 and TRBJ1-1 gives the full variable domain: GAGVSQSPSNKVTEKGKDVELRCDPISGHTALYWYRQSLGQGLEFLIYFQGNSAPDKSGLPSDRFSAERTGGSVSTLTIQRTQQEDSAVYLCASSHRGQHAEAFFGQGTRLTVV.

V gene TRBV7-9 combines with J gene TRBJ1-1; D not certain. This CDR3 spans 13 amino acids. The ends were cut back, 0 bases at V and 1 base at J, with 3 bases in the middle. Germline CDR1 reads SEHNR; CDR2 reads FQNEAQ (reference sequence). CDR3: CASSLAQNTEAFF. CDR3 nucleotide sequence: TGTGCCAGCAGCTTAGCGCAGAACACTGAAGCTTTCTTT. Together with reference TRBV7-9 and TRBJ1-1, the CDR3 gives the full variable domain: DTGVSQNPRHKITKRGQNVTFRCDPISEHNRLYWYRQTLGQGPEFLTYFQNEAQLEKSRLLSDRFSAERPKGSFSTLEIQRTEQGDSAMYLCASSLAQNTEAFFGQGTRLTVV.

V gene TRBV7-7 combines with J gene TRBJ2-2; no clear D gene. Germline V gene lookup returns CDR1 SSHAT and CDR2 FNYEAQ (reference sequence). V was shortened by 1 base and J by 1 base, with 4 bases between the two germline ends. The CDR3 is 14 residues long. This chain's CDR3 is CASSLDGNTGELFF. The CDR3 nucleotides are TGTGCCAGCAGCTTAGACGGGAACACCGGGGAGCTGTTTTTT. Full variable domain (outside the CDR3, taken from reference TRBV7-7 and TRBJ2-2): GAGVSQSPRYKVTKRGQDVTLRCDPISSHATLYWYQQALGQGPEFLTYFNYEAQPDKSGLPSDRFSAERPEGSISTLTIQRTEQRDSAMYRCASSLDGNTGELFFGEGSRLTVL.

The CDR3 is CASSQDAGGGYEQYF. CDR3 DNA sequence: TGTGCCAGCAGCCAAGACGCGGGAGGGGGGTACGAGCAGTACTTC. The V and J genes are TRBV14 and TRBJ2-7; TRBD2 matches 9 bases. The length of the CDR3 is 15 residues. CDR1 is SGHDN, CDR2 FVKESK, per germline. J was trimmed by 4 bases and V by 0 bases; bases with no gene match: 4.

V is TRBV30 and J is TRBJ1-1; D is ambiguous. The germline gives CDR1 GTSNPN, CDR2 SVGIG (reference sequence). V was clipped by 7 bases and J by 1 base, with 7 bases between them. The length of the CDR3 is 11 residues. The CDR3 region has the DNA TGTGCCTCCTCGGGGAACACTGAAGCTTTCTTT. This encodes CASSGNTEAFF.

The V call is TRBV6-2 or TRBV6-3, the J call TRBJ2-1; 9 bases are a match to TRBD2. The V segment lost 2 bases and the J segment 2 bases; nucleotides outside the gene matches: 7. Germline V CDR1 and CDR2: MNHEY, SVGEGT. This CDR3 is built from 17 residues. The CDR3, as DNA: TGTGCCAGCAGTTACGTTAGCGGGAGATCCCCCTACAATGAGCAGTTCTTC. Protein sequence: CASSYVSGRSPYNEQFF.

The chain carries TRBV5-1 and TRBJ2-2, with 9 bases lining up with TRBD1. Germline CDR1 reads SGHRS; CDR2 reads YFSETQ. The CDR3 runs to 14 residues. With 3 bases clipped from V and 7 bases from J, the junction kept 4 bases outside the gene matches. The CDR3 reads CASSSDRGNGELFF. CDR3 sequence (DNA): TGCGCCAGCAGCTCCGACAGGGGGAACGGGGAGCTGTTTTTT.

This clone was seen more than once but under ten times. The chain couples TRBV2 to TRBJ1-2; D is perhaps TRBD1 (6 bases). The germline V and J ends were trimmed by 0 bases and 6 bases, with 8 bases remaining between them. The CDR3 loop spans 13 amino acids. CDR1 and CDR2 (germline): SNHLY, FYNNEI. The CDR3 here is CASSEAGGHGYTF. CDR3 DNA: TGTGCCAGCAGTGAAGCAGGGGGGCATGGCTACACCTTC.

This clone appeared a few times. CDR3 coding DNA: TGCGCCAGCAGGGTGGGGGCACGAGTAGTGTCACCCCTCCACTTT. Translating it yields CASRVGARVVSPLHF. The rearrangement uses TRBV5-1 and TRBJ1-6, with a tentative D call TRBD1 (6 bases). CDR1 is SGHRS, CDR2 YFSETQ, per germline. Trimming shortened V by 5 bases and J by 10 bases, and 19 bases separated the two germline ends. The CDR3 sequence is 15 residues long.

V is TRBV11-2 and J is TRBJ1-2; unclear D gene. CDR1 and CDR2 from the germline V gene are SGHAT and FQNNGV. The V gene lost 0 bases and the J gene lost 5 bases, with 7 bases spanning the gap. This CDR3 spans 13 amino acids. The CDR3 region has the DNA TGTGCCAGCAGCTTAGATGGGTTATATGGCTACACCTTC. This translates into CASSLDGLYGYTF. Complete variable domain (other parts from reference TRBV11-2 and TRBJ1-2): EAGVAQSPRYKIIEKRQSVAFWCNPISGHATLYWYQQILGQGPKLLIQFQNNGVVDDSQLPKDRFSAERLKGVDSTLKIQPAKLEDSAVYLCASSLDGLYGYTFGSGTRLTVV.

CDR3 DNA: TGTGCCAGCAGCTTAAGTACAGGGTTTGGTCGGAAACTGTTTTTT. As protein: CASSLSTGFGRKLFF. V and J are TRBV11-2 and TRBJ1-4, with D possibly TRBD1 on 6 matching bases. The germline V gene has CDR1 SGHAT and CDR2 FQNNGV. This CDR3 region has 15 residues. With 2 bases removed from V and 11 bases from J, the gap between germline ends came to 18 bases.